These 11 T cell receptor beta chains came from one sample sequenced in a study of blood T cell repertoires in COVID-19. The assay was immunoSEQ multiplex PCR, and TCRdb's table has in-frame clones only and misses some. The repertoire holds about 160,000 clones, roughly 84% seen once, with over 9.5% in the top ten. The sequenced sample consisted of peripheral blood. Receptor source: a woman aged 80 or over with active or convalescent COVID-19.

The rearrangement joins TRBV5-4 to TRBJ2-3; 12 nucleotides match TRBD2. The CDR3 loop spans 15 amino acids. The germline gives CDR1 SGHNT, CDR2 YYREEE (reference sequence). V dropped 4 bases and J dropped 4; count of bases not matched to a gene: 4. CDR3 in DNA: TGTGCCAGCAGCCCACGACTAGCGGGAGCAGATACGCAGTATTTT. This encodes CASSPRLAGADTQYF.

The chain couples TRBV6-5 to TRBJ1-2; perhaps TRBD1 as D (5 bases). Germline V CDR1 and CDR2: MNHEY, SVGAGI. The CDR3 length is 12 residues. V was cut by 7 bases and J by 2 bases, with 8 bases left in between. The CDR3 nucleotides read TGTGCCAGCACCGCAGGGAACTATGGCTACACCTTC. This gives the protein CASTAGNYGYTF.

This clone has only one observation. The chain links TRBV5-1 to TRBJ2-3; the match to TRBD2 covers 8 bases. The CDR3 consists of 17 residues. V shed 2 bases and J 0 bases; nucleotides not matched to a gene: 8. Per germline, CDR1 SGHRS and CDR2 YFSETQ. CDR3 amino acids: CASSLILAATSTDTQYF. CDR3 DNA sequence: TGCGCCAGCAGCTTAATACTAGCGGCTACTAGCACAGATACGCAGTATTTT.

The chain joins TRBV2 to TRBJ1-2; 7 nucleotides match TRBD1. The CDR3 length is 16 residues. With V trimmed by 4 bases and J by 7 bases, 15 bases remained unmatched. Germline CDR1 SNHLY, CDR2 FYNNEI. CDR3 sequence: CASSGKGARVVGGYTF. The CDR3 coding sequence is TGTGCCAGCAGTGGAAAGGGGGCGCGGGTTGTTGGTGGCTACACCTTC.

This chain uses TRBV6-6 with TRBJ2-3; a possible D gene is TRBD1 (5 bases). This CDR3 has 13 amino acids. Germline CDR1 reads MNHNY; CDR2 reads SVGAGI (reference sequence). Trimming stripped 6 bases from V and 2 bases from J, with 9 bases between. CDR3: CASSGQNTDTQYF. CDR3 coding DNA: TGTGCCAGCAGCGGACAAAACACAGATACGCAGTATTTT.

The rearrangement uses TRBV11-2 and TRBJ1-2; D is ambiguous. CDR1 and CDR2 from the germline V gene are SGHAT and FQNNGV. V lost 0 bases and J 7 bases, leaving 15 bases between the germline ends. This CDR3 has 15 residues. The CDR3 nucleotides read TGTGCCAGCAGCTTAGAGCCGGGGATCCCTATTGGCTACACCTTC. Protein product: CASSLEPGIPIGYTF.

On this clone itself: Other nucleotide sequences from this sample produce the same CDR3. The chain carries TRBV5-1 and TRBJ2-7; D is unresolved. V was clipped by 0 bases and J by 2 bases, with 9 bases between them. The length of the CDR3 is 14 residues. Germline V gene lookup returns CDR1 SGHRS and CDR2 YFSETQ. The DNA of the CDR3 is TGCGCCAGCAGCTTGGTTCCAGGAACCTACGAGCAGTACTTC. Translated, it gives CASSLVPGTYEQYF.

The V and J genes are TRBV6-5 and TRBJ1-5; a possible D gene is TRBD1 (5 bases). Trimming removed 8 bases at V and 5 bases at J, with 13 bases between. Germline lookup yields CDR1 MNHEY and CDR2 SVGAGI. CDR3 length: 13 residues. The CDR3 DNA is TGTGCCAGCGGTTCGGGGGTCCATCAGCCCCAGCATTTT. The encoded protein is CASGSGVHQPQHF.

Concerning this clone itself: The sample contains more than one DNA sequence encoding this CDR3. This sequence joins TRBV5-1 and TRBJ2-1, with 10 nucleotides matching TRBD2. Germline V CDR1 and CDR2: SGHRS, YFSETQ. Trimming removed 4 bases from V and 2 bases from J; junction bases left unmatched: 3. The CDR3 consists of 15 residues. The CDR3 bases are TGCGCCAGCAGCCGGACTAGCGGAACCTACAATGAGCAGTTCTTC. This translates into CASSRTSGTYNEQFF.

The rearrangement links TRBV7-7 to TRBJ1-2, with TRBD1 matching over 7 bases. CDR1 is SSHAT and CDR2 is FNYEAQ in the germline V gene (reference sequence). The CDR3 runs 14 residues. CDR3 loop: CASLRQGPPGGYTF. The CDR3, as DNA: TGTGCTAGCTTAAGACAGGGTCCCCCCGGTGGCTACACCTTC.

The chain has TRBV21-1 and TRBJ2-1; TRBD2, as called in the table, went unchecked against the DNA. TRBV21-1 is marked as a pseudogene. The CDR3 sequence is 16 residues long. The CDR3 loop is CASSKSGASSYNEQFF. CDR3 nucleotides: TGTGCCAGCAGCAAAAGTGGAGCAAGCTCCTACAATGAGCAGTTCTTC.